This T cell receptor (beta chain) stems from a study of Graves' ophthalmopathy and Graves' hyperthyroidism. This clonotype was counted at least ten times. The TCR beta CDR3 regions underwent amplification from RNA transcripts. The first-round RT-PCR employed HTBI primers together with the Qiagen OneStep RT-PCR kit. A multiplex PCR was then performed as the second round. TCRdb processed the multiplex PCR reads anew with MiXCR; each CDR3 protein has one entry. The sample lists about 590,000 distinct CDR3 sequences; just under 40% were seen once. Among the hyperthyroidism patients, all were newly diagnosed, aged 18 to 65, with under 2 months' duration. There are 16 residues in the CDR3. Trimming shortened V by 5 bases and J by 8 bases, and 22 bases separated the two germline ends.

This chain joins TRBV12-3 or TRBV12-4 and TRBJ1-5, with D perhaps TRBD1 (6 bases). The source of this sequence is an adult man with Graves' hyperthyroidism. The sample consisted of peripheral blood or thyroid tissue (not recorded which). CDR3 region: CASSLGEGGAFEPQHF. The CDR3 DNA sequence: TGTGCCAGCAGTCTAGGGGAGGGGGGGGCATTTGAGCCCCAGCATTTT.